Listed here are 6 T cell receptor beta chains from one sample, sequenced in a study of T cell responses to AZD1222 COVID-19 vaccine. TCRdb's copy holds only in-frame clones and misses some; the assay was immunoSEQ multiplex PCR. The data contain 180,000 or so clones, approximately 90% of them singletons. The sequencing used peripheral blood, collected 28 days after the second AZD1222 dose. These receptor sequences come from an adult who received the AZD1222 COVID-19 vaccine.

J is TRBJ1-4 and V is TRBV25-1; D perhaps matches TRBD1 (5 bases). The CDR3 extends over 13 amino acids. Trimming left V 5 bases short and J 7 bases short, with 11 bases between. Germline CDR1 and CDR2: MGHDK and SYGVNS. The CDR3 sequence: CASSMGGSEKLFF. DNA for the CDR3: TGTGCCAGCAGTATGGGGGGAAGTGAAAAACTGTTTTTT.

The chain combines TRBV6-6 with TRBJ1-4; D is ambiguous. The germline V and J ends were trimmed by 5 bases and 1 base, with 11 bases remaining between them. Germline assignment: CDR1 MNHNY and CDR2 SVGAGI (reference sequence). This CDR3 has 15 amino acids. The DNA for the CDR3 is TGTGCCAGCAGTAAAATCCGGGGAACTAATGAAAAACTGTTTTTT. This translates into CASSKIRGTNEKLFF.

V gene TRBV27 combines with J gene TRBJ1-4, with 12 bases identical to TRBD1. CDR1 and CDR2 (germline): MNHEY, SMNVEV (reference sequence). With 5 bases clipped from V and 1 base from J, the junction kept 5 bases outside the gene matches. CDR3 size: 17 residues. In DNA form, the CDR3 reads TGTGCCAGCAGTCCGCGGGACAGGGGGCTAACTAATGAAAAACTGTTTTTT. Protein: CASSPRDRGLTNEKLFF.

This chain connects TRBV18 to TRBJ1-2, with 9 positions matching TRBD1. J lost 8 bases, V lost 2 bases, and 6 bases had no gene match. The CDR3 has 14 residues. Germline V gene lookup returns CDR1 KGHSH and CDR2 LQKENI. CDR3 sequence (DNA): TGTGCCAGCTCACCAACTACAGGGGGCGAGGGCTACACCTTC. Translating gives CASSPTTGGEGYTF. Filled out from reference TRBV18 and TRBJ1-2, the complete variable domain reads NAGVMQNPRHLVRRRGQEARLRCSPMKGHSHVYWYRQLPEEGLKFMVYLQKENIIDESGMPKERFSAEFPKEGPSILRIQQVVRGDSAAYFCASSPTTGGEGYTFGSGTRLTVV.

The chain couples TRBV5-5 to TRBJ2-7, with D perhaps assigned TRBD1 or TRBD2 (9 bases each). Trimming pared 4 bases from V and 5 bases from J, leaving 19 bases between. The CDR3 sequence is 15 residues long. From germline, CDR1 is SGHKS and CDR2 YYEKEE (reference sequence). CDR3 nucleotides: TGTGCCAGCAGCCCCCTAGCGGGACAGGGCAACGAGCAGTACTTC. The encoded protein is CASSPLAGQGNEQYF.

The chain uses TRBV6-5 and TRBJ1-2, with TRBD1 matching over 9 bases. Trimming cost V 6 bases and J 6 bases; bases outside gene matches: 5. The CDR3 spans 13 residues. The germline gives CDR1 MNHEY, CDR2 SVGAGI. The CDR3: CASRIQGADGYTF. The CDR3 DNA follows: TGTGCCAGCAGGATACAGGGGGCGGATGGCTACACCTTC.